Below are 24 T cell receptor beta chains sequenced from a single sample in a study of shared clonotypes between healthy human individuals. Cells designated naive CD8 were CD45RO-negative and were positively selected for CCR7, with terminally differentiated effector memory CD45RA+ cells excluded. Sequencing used immunoSEQ multiplex PCR; TCRdb keeps in-frame clones, though not all of them. This sample carries about 2.2 million clones, 85% to 95% of them seen once, and the ten largest clones take about 1.7%. Sequencing used naive CD8+ T cells from PBMCs. The receptors shown here come from a man younger than 35 in good health. Some clones in this sample may be carry-over from other donors' samples.

The V call is TRBV29-1, the J call TRBJ1-1, with D perhaps matching TRBD1 (5 bases). The CDR3 extends over 20 amino acids. V was trimmed by 7 bases and J by 0 bases, leaving 33 bases between them. The germline V gene encodes CDR1 SQVTM and CDR2 ANQGSEA. In nucleotides, the CDR3 is TGCAGCGCCTTTCCTGAGAGAGGGCAGCGGGACTTGATGATGAACACTGAAGCTTTCTTT. As protein: CSAFPERGQRDLMMNTEAFF.

This sequence joins TRBV23-1 and TRBJ2-7; no reliable D call. TRBV23-1 is sorted into the ORF group, with uncertain function. Trimming cost V 2 bases and J 3 bases, with 14 bases left between them. CDR3 length: 15 amino acids. The chain's CDR3 is CASSQVPDRDYEQYF. The CDR3 DNA reads TGCGCCAGCAGTCAAGTGCCGGACCGAGACTACGAGCAGTACTTC.

This chain connects TRBV18 to TRBJ2-1; 9 bases fit TRBD1. V shed 3 bases, J shed 5 bases, and the junction held 5 bases outside the gene matches. This CDR3 region has 15 residues. Germline CDR1 KGHSH, CDR2 LQKENI. This chain's CDR3 is CASSPGTGWDNEQFF. The CDR3 bases are TGTGCCAGCTCACCCGGGACAGGGTGGGACAATGAGCAGTTCTTC.

The rearrangement joins TRBV9 to TRBJ1-5; no firm D call. The V and J ends lost 4 bases and 2 bases respectively, with 13 bases between them. There are 15 residues in the CDR3. Germline-derived CDR1 and CDR2 are SGDLS and YYNGEE. The CDR3 sequence: CASSPGGWGNQPQHF. CDR3 bases: TGTGCCAGCAGCCCCGGAGGCTGGGGCAATCAGCCCCAGCATTTT. Based on the CDR3 plus reference TRBV9 and TRBJ1-5, the full variable domain is DSGVTQTPKHLITATGQRVTLRCSPRSGDLSVYWYQQSLDQGLQFLIQYYNGEERAKGNILERFSAQQFPDLHSELNLSSLELGDSALYFCASSPGGWGNQPQHFGDGTRLSIL.

The chain carries TRBV27 and TRBJ2-2; a weak D match, TRBD2 (5 bases). CDR1 and CDR2 from the germline V gene are MNHEY and SMNVEV (reference sequence). The V end lost 4 bases, the J end lost 7 bases, and 22 bases lay between the germline ends. CDR3 length: 17 amino acids. The CDR3 DNA is TGTGCCAGCAGTTCGAAACCGGGAAGATCCAGGATCGGGGAGCTGTTTTTT. As protein: CASSSKPGRSRIGELFF.

The chain employs TRBV7-9 and TRBJ2-5; TRBD2 matches 14 bases. The CDR3 runs 15 residues. Germline CDR1 reads SEHNR; CDR2 reads FQNEAQ (reference sequence). The ends lost 6 bases at V and 1 base at J; junction bases unmatched: 1. CDR3 amino acids: CASRGTSGGQETQYF. The CDR3 DNA reads TGTGCCAGCAGGGGGACTAGCGGGGGCCAAGAGACCCAGTACTTC.

This clone has more than one count but fewer than ten. This chain uses TRBV27 with TRBJ1-1; D gene unclear. Germline-derived CDR1 and CDR2 are MNHEY and SMNVEV (reference sequence). CDR3 length: 14 residues. Trimming took off 5 bases at V and 0 bases at J, with 10 bases between the two ends. The CDR3 DNA sequence: TGTGCCAGCAGTCCCACATTAATGAACACTGAAGCTTTCTTT. This codes for CASSPTLMNTEAFF.

This clone was seen once. The V call is TRBV19, the J call TRBJ1-1; D possibly corresponds to TRBD1 (6 bases). Looked up from germline, CDR1 is LNHDA and CDR2 is SQIVND (reference sequence). The V gene lost 0 bases and the J gene lost 11 bases, with 22 bases spanning the gap. The CDR3 totals 16 residues. DNA for the CDR3: TGTGCCAGTAGTATAGAAACAGGGCCCCAAGGATATGAGGCTTTCTTT. It translates to CASSIETGPQGYEAFF. Using reference TRBV19 and TRBJ1-1 for the parts outside the CDR3, the full variable domain is DGGITQSPKYLFRKEGQNVTLSCEQNLNHDAMYWYRQDPGQGLRLIYYSQIVNDFQKGDIAEGYSVSREKKESFPLTVTSAQKNPTAFYLCASSIETGPQGYEAFFGQGTRLTVV.

The V and J genes are TRBV9 and TRBJ1-2; D possibly corresponds to TRBD1 (5 bases). The CDR3 extends over 14 amino acids. Germline-derived CDR1 and CDR2 are SGDLS and YYNGEE. Between the trimmed V and J ends, which lost 0 bases and 4 bases, there was a span of 10 bases. The CDR3 protein is CASSVGRAGYGYTF. Written as DNA, the CDR3 is TGTGCCAGCAGCGTAGGCAGGGCTGGCTATGGCTACACCTTC.

The chain links TRBV7-9 to TRBJ2-5; no definite D call. CDR3 length equals 15 residues. V was shortened by 0 bases and J by 5 bases, with 13 bases between the two germline ends. The germline V gene encodes CDR1 SEHNR and CDR2 FQNEAQ (reference sequence). CDR3 protein: CASSLAAQRRETQYF. DNA of the CDR3: TGTGCCAGCAGCTTAGCAGCACAGAGAAGGGAGACCCAGTACTTC.

V and J are TRBV6-5 and TRBJ1-1; D gene uncertain. Germline CDR1 MNHEY, CDR2 SVGAGI. V was cut by 9 bases and J by 0 bases, with 5 bases left in between. The CDR3 contains 11 residues. CDR3 sequence: CARPMNTEAFF. CDR3 nucleotides: TGTGCCAGACCCATGAACACTGAAGCTTTCTTT.

The chain couples TRBV27 to TRBJ1-2, with 10 bases that match TRBD1. This CDR3 has 14 amino acids. Per the germline V gene, CDR1 is MNHEY and CDR2 is SMNVEV (reference sequence). Losses at the gene ends were 4 bases for V and 7 bases for J; bases not matched to a gene: 6. The CDR3 loop is CASSSDRGYSGYTF. CDR3 nucleotides: TGTGCCAGCAGTTCGGACAGGGGGTATAGTGGCTACACCTTC.

Concerning this clone itself: Other DNA variants within this sample encode the same CDR3. The V and J genes are TRBV11-2 and TRBJ2-7; D ambiguous. The germline CDR1 and CDR2 sequences are SGHAT and FQNNGV. Trimming shortened V by 0 bases and J by 6 bases, and 6 bases separated the two germline ends. This CDR3 has 12 residues. CDR3 sequence (DNA): TGTGCCAGCAGCTTAGATCCTCGCGAGCAGTACTTC. It codes for CASSLDPREQYF.

This chain joins TRBV6-6 and TRBJ1-5; D possibly corresponds to TRBD1 (5 bases). The CDR3 extends over 14 amino acids. Germline CDR1 reads MNHNY; CDR2 reads SVGAGI (reference sequence). V was shortened by 8 bases and J by 2 bases, with 13 bases between the two germline ends. Here the CDR3 reads CASFLGGGNQPQHF. The CDR3 DNA follows: TGTGCCAGCTTCCTCGGGGGGGGCAATCAGCCCCAGCATTTT.

This chain connects TRBV5-1 to TRBJ1-4; no definite D call. From germline, CDR1 is SGHRS and CDR2 YFSETQ. CDR3 length: 15 residues. The V end lost 0 bases, the J end lost 0 bases, and 6 bases lay between the germline ends. CDR3 DNA: TGCGCCAGCAGCTTGGAGGCTGCAACTAATGAAAAACTGTTTTTT. Translation: CASSLEAATNEKLFF.

This chain uses TRBV5-1 with TRBJ1-2; no clear D. The CDR3 contains 15 residues. Germline lookup yields CDR1 SGHRS and CDR2 YFSETQ. V was clipped by 3 bases and J by 2 bases, with 14 bases between them. The CDR3 DNA is TGCGCCAGCAGCTCTACCACCTTAAGGAACTATGGCTACACCTTC. It encodes CASSSTTLRNYGYTF.

The J gene is TRBJ1-5, the V gene TRBV2; 7 nucleotides agree with TRBD1. This CDR3 spans 14 amino acids. The germline V gene has CDR1 SNHLY and CDR2 FYNNEI. V was clipped by 5 bases and J by 1 base; unmatched bases: 2. In DNA, the CDR3 is TGTGCCAGCAGTACAGGGGTGAGCAATCAGCCCCAGCATTTT. Amino acid sequence: CASSTGVSNQPQHF.

The V and J genes are TRBV27 and TRBJ1-5, with a possible D match to TRBD1 (5 bases). The CDR3 loop spans 14 amino acids. The germline gives CDR1 MNHEY, CDR2 SMNVEV (reference sequence). Trimming shortened V by 3 bases and J by 3 bases, and 9 bases separated the two germline ends. CDR3 DNA: TGTGCCAGCAGTTTTCGAGGGGTCAATCAGCCCCAGCATTTT. Its protein is CASSFRGVNQPQHF.

V gene TRBV7-9 combines with J gene TRBJ2-7; D perhaps matches TRBD2 (6 bases). V was cut by 4 bases and J by 7 bases, with 20 bases left in between. The CDR3 has 15 residues. Germline CDR1 SEHNR, CDR2 FQNEAQ (reference sequence). The CDR3 DNA is TGTGCCAGCAGCTCCCCCCGGAAGGGGCGGGATGAGCAGTACTTC. It encodes CASSSPRKGRDEQYF.

This chain uses TRBV7-8 with TRBJ2-3; D possibly corresponds to TRBD2 (6 bases). V was pared by 5 bases and J by 2 bases, with 14 bases between. Germline V CDR1 and CDR2: SGHVS, FQNEAQ. The CDR3 is 15 residues long. Written as DNA, the CDR3 is TGTGCCAGCAGCCCTCGGGACTGGATCACAGATACGCAGTATTTT. The encoded protein is CASSPRDWITDTQYF.

The chain couples TRBV11-2 to TRBJ2-7, with D possibly matching TRBD1 (6 bases). The CDR3 totals 12 residues. Germline V lookup: CDR1 SGHAT, CDR2 FQNNGV. Trimming cost V 3 bases and J 7 bases, with 10 bases left between them. The CDR3 DNA sequence: TGTGCCAGCAGCTTCTTAACAGGGGAGCAGTACTTC. Its translation: CASSFLTGEQYF.

A remark on this clone: Other DNA sequences of this sample code for an identical CDR3. The V and J genes are TRBV2 and TRBJ2-7, with a tentative D call TRBD1 (5 bases). There are 13 residues in the CDR3. The germline gives CDR1 SNHLY, CDR2 FYNNEI. V was pared by 6 bases and J by 3 bases, with 12 bases between. CDR3 nucleotides: TGTGCCAGCAGCGAAAGACAGAGCTACGAGCAGTACTTC. Translated: CASSERQSYEQYF.

As regards this clone: The junction shows a germline mismatch at one end, possibly a read error. The chain combines TRBV7-9 with TRBJ1-2, with D uncertain. Germline V CDR1 and CDR2: SEHNR, FQNEAQ (reference sequence). The CDR3 sequence is 12 residues long. CDR3 sequence: CASSLDSSDKYF. CDR3 sequence (DNA): TGTGCCAGCAGCTTAGACAGTAGCGATAAATACTTC.

This sequence joins TRBV18 and TRBJ2-1; D is possibly TRBD1 or TRBD2 (6 bases each). CDR1 is KGHSH and CDR2 is LQKENI in the germline V gene. The CDR3 runs to 15 residues. Trimming pared 1 base from V and 5 bases from J, leaving 12 bases between. Here the CDR3 reads CASSPLEGGNNEQFF. The CDR3 region has the DNA TGTGCCAGCTCACCACTTGAGGGGGGAAACAATGAGCAGTTCTTC. Supplemented by reference TRBV18 and TRBJ2-1, the full variable domain reads NAGVMQNPRHLVRRRGQEARLRCSPMKGHSHVYWYRQLPEEGLKFMVYLQKENIIDESGMPKERFSAEFPKEGPSILRIQQVVRGDSAAYFCASSPLEGGNNEQFFGPGTRLTVL.